This TCR beta chain originates from a study of T-cell memory formation after mild COVID-19 listed by TCRdb under 2021. For context, the study as a whole: TCR sequence clusters from the two donors were found to be largely donor specific. T-cell clones expanding and contracting after mild COVID-19 in two donors were tracked by longitudinal TCRalpha and TCRbeta repertoire sequencing. Two young, previously healthy adult volunteers, one female and one male, were included in the cohort.

General study outcomes and caveats: Whether the second-wave clones peaking on day 37 were SARS-CoV-2 specific was not confirmed. From day 15 to 85, contracting clones showed balanced CD4/CD8 phenotypes, whereas a second wave of clones that expanded from day 15 to 37 leaned towards CD4+. The detection of some responding clones in pre-infection memory suggests that pre-existing cross-reactive memory T cells joined the SARS-CoV-2 response. Contracting CD4+ clones appeared mostly in the CM and EM memory subsets, whereas CD8+ clones were enriched in EMRA. The study covered only a couple of mild cases, and larger cohorts including severe cases with pre-infection samples were considered necessary.

Ficoll-Paque density gradient centrifugation was the method used to isolate PBMCs. Based on the germline V gene (reference sequence), the CDR1 and CDR2 sequences are SEHNR and FQNEAQ. There are 15 amino acids in the CDR3, from cysteine to phenylalanine inclusive. CDR3 DNA is the only sequence kept; it has 45 bases, read in frame from the first base. Trimming leaves V shorter by 6 bases and J shorter by 7 bases, with the junction holding 11 bases beyond the gene matches. TCRdb lists the instrument as Illumina NovaSeq 6000. cDNA libraries for TCRalpha and TCRbeta were prepared by 5'RACE using constant-segment primers, with sample barcodes and unique molecular identifiers added. Trizol reagent was used to extract RNA from every sample. The libraries were amplified in two PCR steps, and the second step added a second sample barcode and Illumina TruSeq adapters. The libraries were sequenced on an Illumina NovaSeq using 2 x 150 bp paired-end reads. As for how the authors treated the data: The reads were demultiplexed and collapsed into UMI-guided consensus sequences using migec v1.2.7. With mixcr v2.1.11, UMI consensuses were aligned to TRA and TRB V and J templates and assembled into clonotypes. A clonotype was counted as expanded or contracted only if both edgeR and NoisET called the change significant, with noise models trained on biological replicates. For edgeR calls, the cutoffs were a false discovery rate-adjusted p below 0.01 and a log2 fold-change threshold of 1. As an exploratory analysis of dynamics, max-normalized trajectories of the 1000 most abundant clonotypes were examined with PCA combined with hierarchical clustering. Separately sequenced CD4+ and CD8+ repertoires were used to assign the CD4 or CD8 phenotype of responding clones. TCRdb reworked the public reads: Q25 trimming with fastp, MiXCR clone assembly, productive beta chains retained. All rows with the same CDR3 protein become a single entry with the most common DNA and genes. None of the V and J calls come from the authors' own analysis; TCRdb made them. The sample includes approximately 340,000 distinct CDR3 sequences, with 10% to 15% observed a single time. The ten largest make up 20% to 25% of the sample.

Points on this clonotype: Its antigen has not been determined. Base qualities are missing; no much larger clone stands one base away.

Input material: PBMCs or a T cell subset sorted from them (not recorded which). The sequence joins TRBV7-9 to TRBJ1-2, with TRBD1 identical over 10 junction bases. This receptor was identified in a man aged 18 to 30 who had mild COVID-19 (a few samples of this study predate the infection). The sample titles of this study are shuffled in the database, so cell type and time point are left out; the donor was told from shared clones. Read as DNA, the sequence is TGTGCCAGCAGGCCTACGACAGGGGGCGGCTCTGGCTACACCTTC. This gives the protein CASRPTTGGGSGYTF.